This TCR beta chain was captured in a study of blood T cell repertoires in COVID-19. In the study overall: Samples came from the United States, Italy and Spain, spanning acute and convalescent COVID-19. T cells, B-cell-depleted T cells, or PBMCs supplied cDNA or gDNA.

The CDR3 is 15 residues long. CDR1 is SNHLY and CDR2 is FYNNEI in the germline V gene. Unmatched junction bases numbered 6, after V lost 5 bases and J lost 5 bases. This clone was observed a few times. As originally analysed: Reference gene primers were amplified, and this amplification served to estimate nucleated cell counts. TCRdb's table, derived via immunoSEQ multiplex PCR, lists solely in-frame clones and lacks some. That table supplies the V and J calls and clone size; D and trimming were determined from the DNA. The table lists about 9,900 clones, roughly 81% of them singletons. The chain is built from TRBV2 and TRBJ2-3; 11 bases match TRBD2. The receptor's source is a man in his sixties with active COVID-19. Sequencing was done on a sample of peripheral blood. CDR3 sequence reads: CASSITSGGRDTQYF. CDR3 nucleotides: TGTGCCAGCAGTATTACTAGCGGGGGAAGAGATACGCAGTATTTT.